The rows below give T cell receptor beta chains drawn from one sample of a study of shared clonotypes between healthy human individuals. Using immunoSEQ multiplex PCR, the repertoire was profiled, and TCRdb retains in-frame clones only, with some absent. The sample includes approximately 2.4 million clones, approximately 96% seen only once; the top ten take less than 0.15%. Sequences were obtained from naive CD4+ T cells sorted from blood. These receptors all stem from a young man in good health. The CDR3 runs from the conserved cysteine through the conserved F or W. A D gene is named only where the DNA matches it firmly. A clone size is listed for some rows: how often the clone was seen (once, few, many), or a class if it is expanded.

d_gene	v_gene	abundance	j_gene	CDR3aa	CDR3nt
TRBD1	TRBV5-6	-	TRBJ1-2	CASSLEGAAYGYTF	TGTGCCAGCAGCTTGGAGGGGGCGGCCTATGGCTACACCTTC
-	TRBV4-2	few	TRBJ2-3	CASSQDRSETDTQYF	TGTGCCAGCAGCCAAGATCGATCCGAGACAGATACGCAGTATTTT
-	TRBV30	-	TRBJ2-1	CAWSVRRYNEQFF	TGTGCCTGGAGTGTACGTCGGTACAATGAGCAGTTCTTC
TRBD1	TRBV10-3	-	TRBJ1-1	CAIRTGADTEAFF	TGTGCCATCCGAACAGGGGCGGACACTGAAGCTTTCTTT
TRBD1	TRBV6-5	-	TRBJ1-2	CASSSTGGSGGYTF	TGTGCCAGCAGTTCGACAGGGGGTTCAGGCGGCTACACCTTC
TRBD2	TRBV2	-	TRBJ2-7	CASSERGLAGSNEQYF	TGTGCCAGCAGTGAAAGGGGACTAGCGGGTTCCAACGAGCAGTACTTC
TRBD1	TRBV6-6	-	TRBJ2-1	CASRRADRGSYNEQFF	TGTGCCAGCAGACGGGCGGACAGGGGCTCCTACAATGAGCAGTTCTTC
TRBD1	TRBV6-5	-	TRBJ1-1	CASSDRGITEAFF	TGTGCCAGCAGTGACAGGGGGATCACTGAAGCTTTCTTT
-	TRBV4-1	-	TRBJ1-2	CASSQEQTQRTYGYTF	TGCGCCAGCAGCCAAGAACAGACACAGAGAACATATGGCTACACCTTC
-	TRBV11-3	-	TRBJ2-7	CASSLVPAYEQYF	TGTGCCAGCAGCTTAGTACCAGCCTACGAGCAGTACTTC
-	TRBV5-6	-	TRBJ1-1	CASSLSWGASTWAFF	TGTGCCAGCAGCTTGTCGTGGGGGGCTAGTACTTGGGCTTTCTTT